The 5 T cell receptor beta chains in this list originate from one sample, sequenced in a study of blood T cell repertoires in COVID-19. Sequenced by immunoSEQ multiplex PCR; TCRdb stores in-frame clones only, minus some. The data hold more than 200,000 clones, with approximately 90% observed a single time. The specimen was peripheral blood. The receptors come from a young man with COVID-19, enrolled during active disease.

This clone showed up just once. The chain links TRBV29-1 to TRBJ2-7; TRBD2 aligns across 8 bases. V gave up 6 bases and J gave up 2 bases; unmatched junction bases: 15. The CDR3 extends over 16 amino acids. Germline V gene sequence: CDR1 SQVTM, CDR2 ANQGSEA. CDR3 sequence reads: CSVQSVGGRLTYEQYF. For the CDR3, the DNA is TGCAGCGTCCAAAGTGTGGGCGGGAGGCTAACCTACGAGCAGTACTTC.

The chain couples TRBV6-5 to TRBJ1-5, with D perhaps matching TRBD1 (6 bases). Trimming removed 2 bases from V and 7 bases from J, with 9 bases in between. Germline lookup yields CDR1 MNHEY and CDR2 SVGAGI. The CDR3 runs to 13 residues. The CDR3 region has the DNA TGTGCCAGCAGTTACCAGGGGACGCAGCCCCAGCATTTT. Translated: CASSYQGTQPQHF.

The rearrangement joins TRBV6-5 to TRBJ1-5, with D possibly being TRBD1 (5 bases). The V end was cut by 6 bases, the J end by 5 bases, with 14 bases between. There are 14 residues in the CDR3. The germline V gene encodes CDR1 MNHEY and CDR2 SVGAGI. The CDR3 loop reads CASSPGGGYQPQHF. The CDR3 nucleotides are TGTGCCAGCAGCCCCGGGGGGGGGTATCAGCCCCAGCATTTT.

The V and J genes are TRBV2 and TRBJ1-2; D might be TRBD1 (5 bases). The CDR3 extends over 13 amino acids. Per germline, CDR1 SNHLY and CDR2 FYNNEI. Trimming shortened V by 10 bases and J by 4 bases, and 16 bases separated the two germline ends. In nucleotides, the CDR3 is TGTGCCATCTCAATCCAGGGTATCTATGGCTACACCTTC. Its translation is CAISIQGIYGYTF.

This sequence joins TRBV24-1 and TRBJ2-1, with 8 bases matching TRBD2. V shed 3 bases and J 7 bases; nucleotides not matched to a gene: 10. CDR3 length equals 16 residues. CDR1 is KGHDR and CDR2 is SFDVKD in the germline V gene. In DNA, the CDR3 is TGTGCCACCAGTGATCCCCCGGGACTAGGGAGGAATGAGCAGTTCTTC. This encodes CATSDPPGLGRNEQFF.